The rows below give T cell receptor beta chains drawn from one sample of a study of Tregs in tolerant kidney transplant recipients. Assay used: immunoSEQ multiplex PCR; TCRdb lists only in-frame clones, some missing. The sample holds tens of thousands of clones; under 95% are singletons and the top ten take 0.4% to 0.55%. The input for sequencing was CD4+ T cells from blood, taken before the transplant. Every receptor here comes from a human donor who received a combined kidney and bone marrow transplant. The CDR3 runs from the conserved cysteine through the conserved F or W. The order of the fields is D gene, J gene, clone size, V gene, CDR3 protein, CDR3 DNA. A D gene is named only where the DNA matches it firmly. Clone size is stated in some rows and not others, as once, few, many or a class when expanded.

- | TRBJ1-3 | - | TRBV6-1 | CASSEASLGNGYTIYF | TGTGCCAGCAGTGAAGCGTCCCTAGGCAACGGGTACACCATATATTTT
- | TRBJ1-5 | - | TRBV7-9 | CASSLNYADFNQPQHF | TGTGCCAGCAGCTTAAATTATGCAGATTTTAATCAGCCCCAGCATTTT
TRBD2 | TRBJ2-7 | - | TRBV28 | CASLRLAGRAYEQYF | TGTGCCAGCCTTCGTCTAGCGGGGCGGGCGTACGAGCAGTACTTC
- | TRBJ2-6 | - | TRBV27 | CASSLYLSTGANVLTF | TGTGCCAGCAGTTTATATTTGTCTACCGGGGCCAACGTCCTGACTTTC
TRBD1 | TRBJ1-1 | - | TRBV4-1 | CASSQGTGEPMNTEAFF | TGCGCCAGCAGCCAAGGGACAGGGGAACCCATGAACACTGAAGCTTTCTTT
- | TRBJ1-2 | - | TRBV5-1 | CASSLTGESRGYTF | TGCGCCAGCAGCTTGACCGGGGAATCGAGAGGCTACACCTTC
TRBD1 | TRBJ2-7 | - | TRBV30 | CAWRTGTGQQYF | TGTGCCTGGAGGACCGGGACAGGGCAACAGTACTTC
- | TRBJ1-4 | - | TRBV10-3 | CAISENSRVYEKLFF | TGTGCCATCAGTGAGAACAGCAGGGTATACGAAAAACTGTTTTTT
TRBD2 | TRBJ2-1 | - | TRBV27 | CASRKITTSGRWSEQFF | TGTGCCAGCAGGAAAATTACCACTAGCGGGAGATGGAGTGAGCAGTTCTTC
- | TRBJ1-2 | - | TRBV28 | CASSLFYAENYGYTF | TGTGCCAGCAGTTTGTTTTACGCAGAAAACTATGGCTACACCTTC
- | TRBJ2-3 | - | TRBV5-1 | CASSSGSSTDTQYF | TGCGCCAGCAGCTCGGGGTCTAGCACAGATACGCAGTATTTT
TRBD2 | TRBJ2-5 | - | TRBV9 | CASSVDPPGGSQETQYF | TGTGCCAGCAGCGTAGACCCCCCCGGCGGGAGCCAAGAGACCCAGTACTTC
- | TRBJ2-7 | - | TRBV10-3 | CAISESAGYEQYF | TGTGCCATCAGTGAGTCGGCGGGCTACGAGCAGTACTTC
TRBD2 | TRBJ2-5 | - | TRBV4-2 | CASSHEGLAGGKETQYF | TGTGCCAGCAGCCACGAGGGACTAGCGGGGGGCAAAGAGACCCAGTACTTC
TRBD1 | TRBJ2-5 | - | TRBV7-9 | CASSLGDSQETQYF | TGTGCCAGCAGCTTAGGGGACAGCCAAGAGACCCAGTACTTC
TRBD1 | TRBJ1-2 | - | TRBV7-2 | CASSTGQGYGYTF | TGTGCCAGCAGCACGGGACAGGGCTATGGCTACACCTTC
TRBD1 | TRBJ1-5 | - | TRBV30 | CAWSSHRGLYSNQPQHF | TGTGCCTGGAGTTCCCACAGGGGGTTGTATAGCAATCAGCCCCAGCATTTT
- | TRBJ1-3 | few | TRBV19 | CASISTVRSGNTIYF | TGTGCCAGTATCTCGACAGTCCGCTCTGGAAACACCATATATTTT
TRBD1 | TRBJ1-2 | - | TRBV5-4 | CASSPKGQYGYTF | TGTGCCAGCAGCCCAAAGGGACAGTATGGCTACACCTTC
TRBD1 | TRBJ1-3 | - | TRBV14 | CASTRTGPGNTIYF | TGTGCCAGCACCCGGACAGGGCCTGGAAACACCATATATTTT
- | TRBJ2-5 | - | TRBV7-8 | CASSYSVETQYF | TGTGCCAGCAGCTATAGCGTAGAGACCCAGTACTTC
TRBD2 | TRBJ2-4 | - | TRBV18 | CASSPNAATSQNIQYF | TGTGCCAGCTCACCTAACGCGGCGACTAGCCAAAACATTCAGTACTTC
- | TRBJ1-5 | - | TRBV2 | CASSVESGQPQHF | TGTGCCAGCAGTGTTGAGTCCGGTCAGCCCCAGCATTTT
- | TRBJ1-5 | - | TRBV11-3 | CASIPLGSACYSNQPQHF | TGTGCCAGCATCCCCTTAGGTAGCGCATGCTATAGCAATCAGCCCCAGCATTTT
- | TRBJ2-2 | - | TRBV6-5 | CASSYPQGVDTGELFF | TGTGCCAGCAGTTACCCGCAGGGTGTAGACACCGGGGAGCTGTTTTTT
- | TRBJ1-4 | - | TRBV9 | CASSVRQDPNEKLFF | TGTGCCAGCAGCGTCCGACAGGACCCTAATGAAAAACTGTTTTTT
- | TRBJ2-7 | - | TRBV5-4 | CASSPGRFYEQYF | TGTGCCAGCAGCCCGGGGAGATTCTACGAGCAGTACTTC
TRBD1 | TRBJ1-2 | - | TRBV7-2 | CASSPRTGGIGYTF | TGTGCCAGCAGCCCCCGGACAGGGGGTATAGGCTACACCTTC
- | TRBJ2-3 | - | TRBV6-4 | CASSDDRRGDTQYF | TGTGCCAGCAGTGACGATCGACGGGGAGATACGCAGTATTTT
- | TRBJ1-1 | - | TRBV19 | CASSQYYMNTEAFF | TGTGCCAGTAGCCAATATTACATGAACACTGAAGCTTTCTTT
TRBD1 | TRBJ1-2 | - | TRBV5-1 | CASSLEQGPGYTF | TGCGCCAGCAGCTTGGAACAGGGGCCTGGCTACACCTTC
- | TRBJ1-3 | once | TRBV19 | CASSIFDRTSGNTIYF | TGTGCCAGTAGTATTTTTGACAGGACCTCTGGAAACACCATATATTTT
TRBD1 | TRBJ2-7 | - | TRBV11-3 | CASSLQGDSYEQYF | TGTGCCAGCAGCTTACAGGGGGACTCCTACGAGCAGTACTTC
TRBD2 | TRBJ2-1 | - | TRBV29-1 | CSVETRGSGGYNEQFF | TGCAGCGTTGAAACCCGGGGGAGCGGGGGGTACAATGAGCAGTTCTTC
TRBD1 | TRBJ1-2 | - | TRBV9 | CASSVVSAGTGVGYTF | TGTGCCAGCAGCGTAGTCTCGGCTGGGACAGGGGTAGGCTACACCTTC
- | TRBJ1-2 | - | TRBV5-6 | CASSRTVNLNYGYTF | TGTGCCAGCAGCCGGACAGTGAACCTTAACTATGGCTACACCTTC
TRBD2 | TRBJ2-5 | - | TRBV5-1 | CASSTSGARVETQYF | TGCGCCAGCAGTACTAGCGGGGCTCGGGTGGAGACCCAGTACTTC
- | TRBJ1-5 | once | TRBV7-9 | CASSPDSMNQPQHF | TGTGCCAGCTCCCCCGACAGTATGAATCAGCCCCAGCATTTT
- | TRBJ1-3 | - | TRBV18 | CASSPLLSSGNTIYF | TGTGCCAGCTCACCTTTACTGAGCTCTGGAAACACCATATATTTT
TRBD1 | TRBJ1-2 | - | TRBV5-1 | CASSADRDGYTF | TGCGCCAGCAGCGCCGACAGGGATGGCTACACCTTC
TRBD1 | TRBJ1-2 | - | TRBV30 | CAWSLRTGRNYGYTF | TGTGCCTGGAGTCTCCGGACAGGGAGAAACTATGGCTACACCTTC
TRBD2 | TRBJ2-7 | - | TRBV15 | CATSRLGGALNEQYF | TGTGCCACCAGTAGACTCGGGGGGGCCCTCAACGAGCAGTACTTC
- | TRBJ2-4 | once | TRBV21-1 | CASSLTVLAKNIQYF | TGTGCCAGCAGCCTTACTGTGCTAGCGAAGAACATTCAGTACTTC
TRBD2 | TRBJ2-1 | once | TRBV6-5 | CASSYSGTSYNEQFF | TGTGCCAGCAGTTACAGCGGGACCTCCTACAATGAGCAGTTCTTC
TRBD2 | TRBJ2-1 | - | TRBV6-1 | CASSESSGGTLEQFF | TGTGCCAGCAGTGAATCTAGCGGGGGGACCCTTGAGCAGTTCTTC
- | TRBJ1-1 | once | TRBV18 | CASSRRGLNTEAFF | TGTGCCAGCTCCAGGAGGGGCTTGAACACTGAAGCTTTCTTT
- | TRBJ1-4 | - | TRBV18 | CASSPKQAGTNEKLFF | TGTGCCAGCTCACCTAAACAGGCCGGAACTAATGAAAAACTGTTTTTT
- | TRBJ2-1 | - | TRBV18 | CASSPRGFSYNEQFF | TGTGCCAGCTCACCCCGGGGGTTTTCCTACAATGAGCAGTTCTTC
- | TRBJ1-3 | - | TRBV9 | CASSVESGDSGNTIYF | TGTGCCAGCAGCGTAGAATCGGGAGACTCTGGAAACACCATATATTTT
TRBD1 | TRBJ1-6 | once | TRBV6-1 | CASTPRQGNSPLHF | TGTGCCAGCACCCCCCGACAGGGAAATTCACCCCTCCACTTT
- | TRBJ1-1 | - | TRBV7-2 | CASSSLGFSGTPEAFF | TGTGCCAGCAGCTCACTCGGGTTCAGCGGGACCCCTGAAGCTTTCTTT
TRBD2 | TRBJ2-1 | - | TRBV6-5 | CASSPTSGGADEQFF | TGTGCCAGCAGTCCGACTAGCGGGGGGGCCGATGAGCAGTTCTTC
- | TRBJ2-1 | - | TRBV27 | CASSTTLFQGGRYDEQFF | TGTGCCAGCAGTACAACACTATTTCAGGGGGGCCGGTACGATGAGCAGTTCTTC
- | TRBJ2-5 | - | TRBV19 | CASSLRGTPPKETQYF | TGTGCCAGTAGCCTCAGGGGCACTCCTCCTAAAGAGACCCAGTACTTC